This T cell receptor (beta chain) emerged from a study of CD8+CD57+ T cells in acquired aplastic anemia. Overall study: Isolated CD4+ and CD8+ cells, once sorted, yielded DNA averaging about 3 ug. Healthy donor sequencing depth: approximately 9.9 million CD4+, fewer than 12 million CD8+ reads. General study points: Overlapping CD8+ CDR3 repertoires of patients and controls contained roughly 29 shared sequences. No significant patient-versus-control difference appeared in CD8+ Simpson's diversity.

V lost 4 bases and J 4 bases, leaving 9 bases between the germline ends. The CDR3 covers 12 residues. Germline V gene data show CDR1 as GTSNPN and CDR2 as SVGIG (reference sequence). Profiling of TCR beta VDJ combinations and CDR3 sequences used genomic DNA as template. TCRdb independently ran MiXCR on the reads; one entry per CDR3 protein. The sample records 50,000 to 65,000 distinct CDR3 sequences, around 55% being singletons. This clonotype was seen many times. Its target is not known. Material for sequencing was sorted CD4+, CD8+, or CD8+CD57+ T cells (not recorded which) from PBMCs. The chain recombines TRBV30 with TRBJ2-3; a possible D gene is TRBD2 (6 bases). This receptor was taken from a human donor in good health, serving as a control. The DNA for the CDR3 is TGTGCCTGGATGGGGGGAGCAGATACGCAGTATTTT. Translated: CAWMGGADTQYF. Complete variable domain (other parts from reference TRBV30 and TRBJ2-3): SQTIHQWPATLVQPVGSPLSLECTVEGTSNPNLYWYRQAAGRGLQLLFYSVGIGQISSEVPQNLSASRPQDRQFILSSKKLLLSDSGFYLCAWMGGADTQYFGPGTRLTVL.